A single sample is the source of the 2 T cell receptor beta chains below, sequenced in a study of CD8 T cells in Susac syndrome. After extraction with the RNeasy kit, about 0.45 to 1 ug of the RNA was reverse transcribed using random hexamers. In TCRdb, the immunoSEQ multiplex PCR reads were re-called with MiXCR into one record per CDR3 protein. Of 180,000 or so distinct CDR3 sequences listed, around 94% were seen once; the top ten hold under 0.15%. The sequencing input was CD4+ T cells from PBMCs. These receptors originate from a human donor in good health.

The rearrangement uses TRBV30 and TRBJ1-5, with 7 bases aligning to TRBD1. This CDR3 is built from 15 residues. The germline V gene encodes CDR1 GTSNPN and CDR2 SVGIG (reference sequence). Trimming took 1 base from V and 4 from J; bases not matched to a gene: 7. The DNA of the CDR3 is TGTGCCTGGAGTGCACAGGGGAAGCCAAATCAGCCCCAGCATTTT. Its translation is CAWSAQGKPNQPQHF.

The chain combines TRBV20-1 with TRBJ1-1; D is perhaps TRBD1 (5 bases). This CDR3 is 12 amino acids long. Trimming removed 1 base at V and 4 bases at J, with 7 bases between. The germline V gene encodes CDR1 DFQATT and CDR2 SNEGSKA (reference sequence). The CDR3: CSARGGGTEAFF. The CDR3 DNA follows: TGCAGTGCTAGAGGGGGGGGCACTGAAGCTTTCTTT.